A selection of T cell receptor beta chains follows, all from one sample in a study of OX40 agonist ivuxolimab in advanced cancers. Profiled with immunoSEQ multiplex PCR; TCRdb holds only in-frame clones, not every one. This sample has about 36,000 clones; 70% to 90% occur once, and the top ten carry around 13%. Sample: CD4+ or CD8+ T cells sorted from blood, taken in a trial of the OX40 agonist ivuxolimab. The receptors stem from an adult with an advanced solid tumor such as melanoma, head and neck, liver or kidney cancer. CDR3s leave out the opening cysteine and the closing phenylalanine or tryptophan. Each record gives: J gene, V gene, D gene, CDR3 protein. A D gene is named only where the DNA matches it firmly.

J: TRBJ1-1; V: TRBV18; D: TRBD1; CDR3: ASSPPEGANTEAF
J: TRBJ2-7; V: TRBV5-4; D: TRBD2; CDR3: ASSPGTSASDYEQY
J: TRBJ2-3; V: TRBV7-9; D: .; CDR3: ASSEGRTDTQY
J: TRBJ1-2; V: TRBV2; D: .; CDR3: AILPQGGGGYT
J: TRBJ2-7; V: TRBV5-6; D: .; CDR3: ASSGTGVPIYEQY
J: TRBJ1-1; V: TRBV11-2; D: .; CDR3: ASSSGMNTEAF
J: TRBJ2-1; V: TRBV9; D: .; CDR3: ASSVGDNEQF
J: TRBJ2-7; V: TRBV27; D: TRBD1; CDR3: ASSGTGGYEQY
J: TRBJ2-4; V: TRBV27; D: .; CDR3: ASSDSGLNIQY
J: TRBJ2-3; V: TRBV4-1; D: .; CDR3: ASSHPMGDTQY
J: TRBJ2-1; V: TRBV7-9; D: .; CDR3: ASSLTPSRNEQF
J: TRBJ1-5; V: TRBV6-1; D: .; CDR3: ASSEAHGQPQH
J: TRBJ2-5; V: TRBV28; D: .; CDR3: ASSSRKGETQY
J: TRBJ2-1; V: TRBV6-5; D: .; CDR3: ASSPTRTALNEQF
J: TRBJ2-3; V: TRBV5-1; D: .; CDR3: ASSLAWEQNTDTQY